These 7 T cell receptor beta chains were all obtained from the same sample, sequenced in a study of blood T cell repertoires in COVID-19. Libraries were prepared by immunoSEQ multiplex PCR; TCRdb keeps only in-frame clonotypes and omits some of them. The sample records fewer than 450,000 clones, about 90% being singletons. The specimen sequenced was peripheral blood. These receptors all come from a woman younger than 30 who had recovered from COVID-19.

Worth noting for this clone: Other DNA sequences in the sample encode the same CDR3. The J gene is TRBJ1-1, the V gene TRBV5-1, with 7 bases identical to TRBD1. The CDR3 runs to 14 residues. The V and J ends lost 3 bases and 2 bases, in that order; junction bases with no gene match: 4. CDR1 and CDR2 (germline): SGHRS, YFSETQ. CDR3 nucleotide sequence: TGCGCCAGCAGCTCGGGACAGCTAAACACTGAAGCTTTCTTT. Amino acids: CASSSGQLNTEAFF. Using reference TRBV5-1 and TRBJ1-1 for the parts outside the CDR3, the full variable domain is KAGVTQTPRYLIKTRGQQVTLSCSPISGHRSVSWYQQTPGQGLQFLFEYFSETQRNKGNFPGRFSGRQFSNSRSEMNVSTLELGDSALYLCASSSGQLNTEAFFGQGTRLTVV.

The chain uses TRBV11-2 and TRBJ2-5; 7 bases align to TRBD2. The trim removed 1 base at V and 5 bases at J, leaving 4 bases unmatched. Germline lookup yields CDR1 SGHAT and CDR2 FQNNGV. CDR3 length equals 14 residues. The CDR3 DNA follows: TGTGCCAGCAGCTTAGGCGGGGGAGTGGAGACCCAGTACTTC. Encoded protein: CASSLGGGVETQYF.

V gene TRBV11-3 combines with J gene TRBJ2-3; 8 nucleotides agree with TRBD1. V lost 4 bases and J lost 9; bases outside the gene matches: 15. Germline V gene lookup returns CDR1 SGHNT and CDR2 YENEEA. CDR3 length: 16 residues. In nucleotides, the CDR3 is TGTGCCAGCAGCTCGCCACCGGGACAGGAGACCACGACGCAGTATTTT. Translation gives CASSSPPGQETTTQYF. The full variable domain, completed using reference TRBV11-3 and TRBJ2-3, is EAGVVQSPRYKIIEKKQPVAFWCNPISGHNTLYWYLQNLGQGPELLIRYENEEAVDDSQLPKDRFSAERLKGVDSTLKIQPAELGDSAVYLCASSSPPGQETTTQYFGPGTRLTVL.

This clone was counted a few times. The V and J genes are TRBV29-1 and TRBJ2-3; 12 bases fit TRBD2. CDR3 length: 15 residues. Germline values: CDR1 SQVTM, CDR2 ANQGSEA. The V segment lost 6 bases and the J segment 2 bases; nucleotides outside the gene matches: 6. The CDR3 DNA reads as TGCAGCGTACTGGGACTAGCGGGCCTCACAGATACGCAGTATTTT. Its protein is CSVLGLAGLTDTQYF.

The chain has TRBV15 and TRBJ2-1; D gene unclear. The germline V and J ends were trimmed by 0 bases and 0 bases, with 9 bases remaining between them. This CDR3 region has 16 residues. Germline lookup yields CDR1 LNHNV and CDR2 YYDKDF (reference sequence). CDR3 sequence (DNA): TGTGCCACCAGCAGAGATATCCGGAGCTCCTACAATGAGCAGTTCTTC. This gives the protein CATSRDIRSSYNEQFF.

V gene TRBV20-1 combines with J gene TRBJ1-1; a possible D gene is TRBD1 (6 bases). In germline, CDR1 is DFQATT, CDR2 SNEGSKA (reference sequence). V lost 3 bases, J lost 6 bases, and 17 bases lay in between. This CDR3 contains 14 residues. Here the CDR3 reads CSASKRQDYSEAFF. Here the CDR3 DNA reads TGCAGTGCTAGTAAAAGACAGGATTATTCTGAAGCTTTCTTT.

J is TRBJ1-2 and V is TRBV9, with D hard to call. The CDR3 loop spans 15 amino acids. The germline gives CDR1 SGDLS, CDR2 YYNGEE. V was trimmed by 2 bases and J by 4 bases, leaving 15 bases between them. The CDR3 loop reads CASSVAHSQLYGYTF. Here the CDR3 DNA reads TGTGCCAGCAGCGTTGCTCACAGCCAGCTCTATGGCTACACCTTC.